The rows below give T cell receptor beta chains drawn from one sample of a study of CD8+ T cells in alopecia areata. Profiled with immunoSEQ multiplex PCR; TCRdb holds only in-frame clones, not every one. The repertoire holds 130,000 to 150,000 clones, with roughly 48% as singletons. Material: CD4+ T cells sorted from blood. The receptors originated from a human donor with alopecia areata. CDR3s include the opening cysteine and the closing phenylalanine or tryptophan. The D gene is left open where the match is weak. Size tells how often a clone was seen (once, few, many) or the class of an expanded clone, and some rows leave it out.

v_call: TRBV2
j_call: TRBJ2-3
clone_size: once
d_call: -
cdr3_nt: TGTGCCAGCACTAGTTTCACAGATACGCAGTATTTT
cdr3_aa: CASTSFTDTQYF

v_call: TRBV23-1
j_call: TRBJ2-5
clone_size: -
d_call: -
cdr3_nt: TGCGCCAGCAGGGCATCTCCCCAGGGATCGTACTTC
cdr3_aa: CASRASPQGSYF

v_call: TRBV7-9
j_call: TRBJ2-1
clone_size: few
d_call: -
cdr3_nt: TGTGCCAGCAGCTTCTTTGCGGGGAAAAACAATGAGCAGTTCTTC
cdr3_aa: CASSFFAGKNNEQFF

v_call: TRBV29-1
j_call: TRBJ2-6
clone_size: few
d_call: -
cdr3_nt: TGCAGCGTTGAATTCGGCAACGTCCTGACTTTC
cdr3_aa: CSVEFGNVLTF

v_call: TRBV29-1
j_call: TRBJ2-1
clone_size: few
d_call: -
cdr3_nt: TGCAGCGCCCCAGGGGGAGGTAATGAGCAGTTCTTC
cdr3_aa: CSAPGGGNEQFF

v_call: TRBV29-1
j_call: TRBJ2-7
clone_size: few
d_call: -
cdr3_nt: TGCAGCGTTGAACCGGCTTTATACGGTGGCGAGCAGTACTTC
cdr3_aa: CSVEPALYGGEQYF

v_call: TRBV5-1
j_call: TRBJ2-1
clone_size: -
d_call: -
cdr3_nt: TGCGCCAGCAGCTTGCTGGGTTACCCAGATGAGCAGTTCTTC
cdr3_aa: CASSLLGYPDEQFF

v_call: TRBV29-1
j_call: TRBJ2-7
clone_size: -
d_call: TRBD2
cdr3_nt: TGCAGCGCCGGACTAGGATCATCCTACGAGCAGTACTTC
cdr3_aa: CSAGLGSSYEQYF

v_call: TRBV6-5
j_call: TRBJ1-1
clone_size: once
d_call: -
cdr3_nt: TGTGCCAGCAGCTACCGGGTGAACACTGAAGCTTTCTTT
cdr3_aa: CASSYRVNTEAFF

v_call: TRBV7-2
j_call: TRBJ2-7
clone_size: few
d_call: -
cdr3_nt: TGTGCCAGCAGCTTAGGGAGACAATCCTACGAGCAGTACTTC
cdr3_aa: CASSLGRQSYEQYF

v_call: TRBV27
j_call: TRBJ2-5
clone_size: -
d_call: TRBD1
cdr3_nt: TGTGCCAGCAGTTCCCAGCGACAGGGGAAGAGAACCCAGTACTTC
cdr3_aa: CASSSQRQGKRTQYF

v_call: TRBV4-1
j_call: TRBJ2-6
clone_size: -
d_call: -
cdr3_nt: TGCGCCAGCAGCCAACCTAGGACTTGGAAGTTGGCTGGGGCCAACGTCCTGACTTTC
cdr3_aa: CASSQPRTWKLAGANVLTF

v_call: TRBV5-4
j_call: TRBJ1-2
clone_size: few
d_call: -
cdr3_nt: TGTGCCAGCAGCACGCCAAGCTATGGCTACACCTTC
cdr3_aa: CASSTPSYGYTF

v_call: TRBV28
j_call: TRBJ2-7
clone_size: few
d_call: TRBD2
cdr3_nt: TGTGCCAGCAGAACCGGGACTAACTACGAGCAGTACTTC
cdr3_aa: CASRTGTNYEQYF

v_call: TRBV5-1
j_call: TRBJ2-7
clone_size: -
d_call: -
cdr3_nt: TGCGCCACCCGCCCTGCACCTTCATACGAGCAGTACTTC
cdr3_aa: CATRPAPSYEQYF

v_call: TRBV4-2
j_call: TRBJ2-7
clone_size: -
d_call: TRBD1
cdr3_nt: TGTGCCAGCAGCCACCTTGACAGGGGCGAGCAGTACTTC
cdr3_aa: CASSHLDRGEQYF

v_call: TRBV28
j_call: TRBJ1-3
clone_size: -
d_call: -
cdr3_nt: TGTGCCAGCAGTTCGGAGGGGCTCATTGACTCTGGAAACACCATATATTTT
cdr3_aa: CASSSEGLIDSGNTIYF

v_call: TRBV5-1
j_call: TRBJ2-2
clone_size: few
d_call: TRBD2
cdr3_nt: TGCGCCAGCAGCTCCGGGAGGACCGGGACCGGGGAGCTGTTTTTT
cdr3_aa: CASSSGRTGTGELFF

v_call: TRBV30
j_call: TRBJ1-5
clone_size: -
d_call: -
cdr3_nt: TGTGCCTGGAGTGTAGGCAACAATCAGCCCCAGCATTTT
cdr3_aa: CAWSVGNNQPQHF

v_call: TRBV7-6
j_call: TRBJ2-7
clone_size: -
d_call: TRBD2
cdr3_nt: TGTGCCAGCAGCTTAGTTCTAGCGGGACCCTACGAGCAGTACTTC
cdr3_aa: CASSLVLAGPYEQYF

v_call: TRBV5-6
j_call: TRBJ2-2
clone_size: once
d_call: -
cdr3_nt: TGTGCCAGCAGGTTAAATCACCTGAACACCGGGGAGCTGTTTTTT
cdr3_aa: CASRLNHLNTGELFF

v_call: TRBV30
j_call: TRBJ1-1
clone_size: few
d_call: -
cdr3_nt: TGTGCCTGTAATATTCGACAGAACACTGAAGCTTTCTTT
cdr3_aa: CACNIRQNTEAFF

v_call: TRBV29-1
j_call: TRBJ1-2
clone_size: few
d_call: -
cdr3_nt: TGCAGCGCGACCCTCAGGGGAGCTAACTATGGCTACACCTTC
cdr3_aa: CSATLRGANYGYTF

v_call: TRBV18
j_call: TRBJ2-7
clone_size: once
d_call: -
cdr3_nt: TGTGCCAGCTCACCACAGGCAGGGGAATTCGGCGAGCAGTACTTC
cdr3_aa: CASSPQAGEFGEQYF

v_call: TRBV5-1
j_call: TRBJ2-5
clone_size: -
d_call: TRBD2
cdr3_nt: TGCGCCAGCAGCTCCGGGACTAGGGGGGAGACCCAGTACTTC
cdr3_aa: CASSSGTRGETQYF

v_call: TRBV5-1
j_call: TRBJ2-5
clone_size: -
d_call: -
cdr3_nt: TGCGCCAGCAGTATGGAGTCGTCCGGGACGGAGACCCAGTACTTC
cdr3_aa: CASSMESSGTETQYF

v_call: TRBV29-1
j_call: TRBJ1-2
clone_size: -
d_call: -
cdr3_nt: TGCAGCATTGAAAACTATGGCTACACCTTC
cdr3_aa: CSIENYGYTF

v_call: TRBV29-1
j_call: TRBJ2-1
clone_size: -
d_call: -
cdr3_nt: TGCAGCGTTGAAAGGGGCCCCTACAATGAGCAGTTCTTC
cdr3_aa: CSVERGPYNEQFF

v_call: TRBV5-1
j_call: TRBJ2-3
clone_size: few
d_call: -
cdr3_nt: TGCGCCAGCAGCTTGGGGGTCGGACAGAGAACAGATACGCAGTATTTT
cdr3_aa: CASSLGVGQRTDTQYF

v_call: TRBV29-1
j_call: TRBJ2-1
clone_size: few
d_call: TRBD2
cdr3_nt: TGCAGCGTTGTTAGGCTAGCGGGAGGGAATGAGCAGTTCTTC
cdr3_aa: CSVVRLAGGNEQFF

v_call: TRBV5-1
j_call: TRBJ2-1
clone_size: -
d_call: -
cdr3_nt: TGCGCCAGCAGTGAGGGGTTCTCTGGAGATGAGCAGTTCTTC
cdr3_aa: CASSEGFSGDEQFF

v_call: TRBV5-1
j_call: TRBJ2-6
clone_size: few
d_call: -
cdr3_nt: TGCGCCAGCAGCATATCGGGTGAAGGGGCCAACGTCCTGACTTTC
cdr3_aa: CASSISGEGANVLTF

v_call: TRBV29-1
j_call: TRBJ1-1
clone_size: -
d_call: -
cdr3_nt: TGCAGCGTTGACACGACCTTGAACACTGAAGCTTTCTTT
cdr3_aa: CSVDTTLNTEAFF

v_call: TRBV11-2
j_call: TRBJ1-5
clone_size: few
d_call: -
cdr3_nt: TGTGCCAGCAGCTTCGGCGCCAATCAGCCCCAGCATTTT
cdr3_aa: CASSFGANQPQHF

v_call: TRBV5-1
j_call: TRBJ2-2
clone_size: -
d_call: TRBD1
cdr3_nt: TGCGCCAGCAGCGGGACAGGGACCGGGGAGCTGTTTTTT
cdr3_aa: CASSGTGTGELFF

v_call: TRBV19
j_call: TRBJ2-7
clone_size: many
d_call: TRBD2
cdr3_nt: TGTGCCAGTAGTACTCTAGCGGGAGTAGGCAGCGAGCAGTACTTC
cdr3_aa: CASSTLAGVGSEQYF

v_call: TRBV2
j_call: TRBJ1-2
clone_size: -
d_call: -
cdr3_nt: TGTGCCAGCAGGCCCAGGGTGCTGTACACCTTC
cdr3_aa: CASRPRVLYTF

v_call: TRBV7-6
j_call: TRBJ2-5
clone_size: -
d_call: -
cdr3_nt: TGTGCCAGCAGCCCGACTAGTCTGGGGGAGACCCAGTACTTC
cdr3_aa: CASSPTSLGETQYF

v_call: TRBV29-1
j_call: TRBJ2-5
clone_size: few
d_call: -
cdr3_nt: TGCAGCGTTGTCCCAGGGGACGGGGAGACCCAGTACTTC
cdr3_aa: CSVVPGDGETQYF

v_call: TRBV28
j_call: TRBJ2-7
clone_size: -
d_call: -
cdr3_nt: TGTGCCATCGAACTGAGGAGGGGGGACGAGCAGTACTTC
cdr3_aa: CAIELRRGDEQYF

v_call: TRBV5-4
j_call: TRBJ2-5
clone_size: -
d_call: -
cdr3_nt: TGTGCCAGCAGCTTGGGGGGAGTTAACCAAGAGACCCAGTACTTC
cdr3_aa: CASSLGGVNQETQYF

v_call: TRBV5-4
j_call: TRBJ2-5
clone_size: -
d_call: TRBD1
cdr3_nt: TGTGCCAGCAGCTCATGGGACAGGGGGAAGACCCAGTACTTC
cdr3_aa: CASSSWDRGKTQYF

v_call: TRBV28
j_call: TRBJ2-2
clone_size: -
d_call: -
cdr3_nt: TGTGCCAGCAGTTTGTCACGCGGGGAGCTGTTTTTT
cdr3_aa: CASSLSRGELFF

v_call: TRBV29-1
j_call: TRBJ1-2
clone_size: -
d_call: -
cdr3_nt: TGCAGCGTTGAAGCGGGAGCGACGCAGACCCTCTATACCTTC
cdr3_aa: CSVEAGATQTLYTF

v_call: TRBV5-1
j_call: TRBJ2-1
clone_size: few
d_call: TRBD1
cdr3_nt: TGCGCCAGCAGCTTGACACGACAGGGGGCGATCTATGAGCAGTTCTTC
cdr3_aa: CASSLTRQGAIYEQFF

v_call: TRBV29-1
j_call: TRBJ1-4
clone_size: -
d_call: -
cdr3_nt: TGCAGCGTAAGCAGGGAGGAAAAACTGTTTTTT
cdr3_aa: CSVSREEKLFF

v_call: TRBV25-1
j_call: TRBJ2-1
clone_size: -
d_call: -
cdr3_nt: TGTGCCAGCAGGAGGGAATCCTACAATGAGCAGTTCTTC
cdr3_aa: CASRRESYNEQFF

v_call: TRBV14
j_call: TRBJ1-4
clone_size: few
d_call: -
cdr3_nt: TGTGCCAGCAGCCAAGCAGGACGACGACTGTTTTTT
cdr3_aa: CASSQAGRRLFF

v_call: TRBV11-2
j_call: TRBJ1-5
clone_size: few
d_call: -
cdr3_nt: TGTGCCAGCAGCCCGGGACGTAGCAATCAGCCCCAGCATTTT
cdr3_aa: CASSPGRSNQPQHF

v_call: TRBV18
j_call: TRBJ1-5
clone_size: -
d_call: -
cdr3_nt: TGTGCCAGCTCACCTAGGGAGGGCGGCAATCAGCCCCAGCATTTT
cdr3_aa: CASSPREGGNQPQHF

v_call: TRBV4-2
j_call: TRBJ1-5
clone_size: -
d_call: TRBD1
cdr3_nt: TGTGCCAGCAGCTCCCAGGGGGTAGGCAATCAGCCCCAGCATTTT
cdr3_aa: CASSSQGVGNQPQHF

v_call: TRBV7-8
j_call: TRBJ2-2
clone_size: few
d_call: -
cdr3_nt: TGTGCCATGCACTCTAGCACCGGGGAGCTGTTTTTT
cdr3_aa: CAMHSSTGELFF

v_call: TRBV7-2
j_call: TRBJ2-7
clone_size: -
d_call: -
cdr3_nt: TGTGCCAGCACCTCCGGAGGATCGGCCTCCTACGAGCAGTACTTC
cdr3_aa: CASTSGGSASYEQYF